The 18 T cell receptor beta chains below were found in one sample sequenced in a study of OX40 agonist ivuxolimab in advanced cancers. Only in-frame clones appear in the TCRdb table, and some are missing; sequencing was by immunoSEQ multiplex PCR. The repertoire holds about 39,000 clones, with 90% to 95% as singletons. The sequencing used CD4+ or CD8+ T cells sorted from blood, collected in a trial of the OX40 agonist ivuxolimab. These TCRs come from an adult with an advanced solid tumor such as melanoma, head and neck, liver or kidney cancer.

The chain links TRBV19 to TRBJ2-1; 8 bases fit TRBD1. V trimming: 5 bases; J trimming: 10 bases; junction bases outside the gene matches: 4. This CDR3 is built from 12 residues. The germline CDR1 and CDR2 sequences are LNHDA and SQIVND (reference sequence). This CDR3 is CASSQGAGEQFF. The CDR3, as DNA: TGTGCCAGTAGTCAGGGGGCAGGGGAGCAGTTCTTC.

V and J are TRBV5-4 and TRBJ1-2; TRBD1 aligns across 8 bases. The V gene end was trimmed by 2 bases and the J gene end by 8 bases; junction bases not matched to a gene: 14. The germline gives CDR1 SGHNT, CDR2 YYREEE (reference sequence). CDR3 length equals 16 residues. CDR3 sequence (DNA): TGTGCCAGCAGCTTCTTGGGTTCGCAAGACAGGGGAGGCTACACCTTC. It codes for CASSFLGSQDRGGYTF.

The chain links TRBV27 to TRBJ2-7; TRBD2 aligns across 7 bases. The germline gives CDR1 MNHEY, CDR2 SMNVEV (reference sequence). The CDR3 extends over 13 amino acids. With 2 bases clipped from V and 3 bases from J, the junction kept 1 base outside the gene matches. The CDR3 loop reads CASSLGEGYEQYF. The CDR3 region has the DNA TGTGCCAGCAGTTTAGGGGAGGGCTACGAGCAGTACTTC.

This chain links TRBV27 with TRBJ2-1; 7 bases fit TRBD2. Germline CDR1 and CDR2: MNHEY and SMNVEV (reference sequence). The ends lost 0 bases at V and 0 bases at J; junction bases unmatched: 5. The CDR3 has 17 residues. CDR3 protein: CASSLSLAVSSYNEQFF. In DNA form, the CDR3 reads TGTGCCAGCAGTTTATCTCTAGCGGTAAGCTCCTACAATGAGCAGTTCTTC.

This clone was recorded a few times. In DNA, the CDR3 is TGTGCCAGCAGTGGGGAAGGGGGCTACGCTGAAGCTTTCTTT. Protein product: CASSGEGGYAEAFF. V gene TRBV28 combines with J gene TRBJ1-1; 7 nucleotides line up with TRBD1. J lost 6 bases, V lost 5 bases, and 9 bases had no gene match. The CDR3 runs to 14 residues. CDR1 and CDR2 (germline): MDHEN, SYDVKM.

CDR3 sequence reads: CASSLLEEQFF. CDR3 DNA sequence: TGTGCCAGCAGCTTATTGGAAGAGCAGTTCTTC. V usage is TRBV7-9 and J usage is TRBJ2-1; D is unresolved. This CDR3 has 11 residues. Trimming pared 2 bases from V and 10 bases from J, leaving 6 bases between. The germline CDR1 and CDR2 sequences are SEHNR and FQNEAQ (reference sequence).

This sequence joins TRBV28 and TRBJ2-2; D remains unclear. With 8 bases removed from V and 5 bases from J, the gap between germline ends came to 6 bases. The CDR3 is 11 amino acids. In germline, CDR1 is MDHEN, CDR2 SYDVKM. The CDR3 protein is CASAETGELFF. The CDR3 DNA reads as TGTGCCAGCGCGGAAACCGGGGAGCTGTTTTTT.

The V call is TRBV11-2, the J call TRBJ2-1, with 9 bases matching TRBD1. V shed 4 bases, J shed 0 bases, and the junction held 10 bases outside the gene matches. The CDR3 spans 18 residues. Looked up from germline, CDR1 is SGHAT and CDR2 is FQNNGV. CDR3 in amino acids: CASSYPGQGGYSYNEQFF. The CDR3 bases are TGTGCCAGCAGCTACCCGGGACAGGGTGGCTACTCCTACAATGAGCAGTTCTTC.

This chain uses TRBV10-3 with TRBJ2-7, with 7 bases lining up with TRBD1. Germline CDR1 reads ENHRY; CDR2 reads SYGVKD. The CDR3 has 14 amino acids. V was pared by 0 bases and J by 2 bases, with 1 base of the junction left unmatched. CDR3 nucleotide sequence: TGTGCCATCAGTGAGTCCCAGGGGGCCTACGAGCAGTACTTC. The encoded protein is CAISESQGAYEQYF.

The V gene is TRBV19, the J gene TRBJ2-2; 7 nucleotides line up with TRBD1. V shed 10 bases and J 6 bases; nucleotides not matched to a gene: 8. The length of the CDR3 is 13 residues. Germline loops: CDR1 LNHDA, CDR2 SQIVND (reference sequence). CDR3 sequence (DNA): TGTGCCACTCCGGGACAGTTCGCCGGGGAGCTGTTTTTT. As protein: CATPGQFAGELFF.

The CDR3 protein is CASSSGLAGGNEQFF. In DNA form, the CDR3 reads TGTGCCAGCAGCTCTGGACTAGCGGGTGGTAATGAGCAGTTCTTC. This sequence joins TRBV13 and TRBJ2-1, with 11 bases aligning to TRBD2. Germline CDR1 reads PRHDT; CDR2 reads FYEKMQ (reference sequence). With 4 bases clipped from V and 7 bases from J, the junction kept 6 bases outside the gene matches. The CDR3 is 15 amino acids.

V usage is TRBV4-2 and J usage is TRBJ2-5, with D possibly TRBD2 on 7 matching bases. The ends were cut back, 2 bases at V and 4 bases at J, with 17 bases in the middle. CDR1 is LGHNA and CDR2 is YNFKEQ in the germline V gene. This CDR3 contains 16 residues. CDR3 nucleotides: TGTGCCAGCAGCCAAAACTACGGGGGGCGCCGAGAGACCCAGTACTTC. As protein: CASSQNYGGRRETQYF.

This chain uses TRBV7-9 with TRBJ2-1, with TRBD2 matching 10 bases. The germline V gene encodes CDR1 SEHNR and CDR2 FQNEAQ (reference sequence). This CDR3 has 14 amino acids. The V segment lost 4 bases and the J segment 13 bases; nucleotides outside the gene matches: 10. The CDR3 coding sequence is TGTGCCAGCAGCTCATACAGCGGGAGGGCCCACCAGTTCTTC. This encodes CASSSYSGRAHQFF.

This chain uses TRBV28 with TRBJ2-1, with 13 bases fitting TRBD2. Germline CDR1 reads MDHEN; CDR2 reads SYDVKM. The J segment lost 9 bases and the V segment lost 8 bases, leaving 7 bases of the junction unmatched. The CDR3 covers 14 residues. CDR3 residues: CASLGLAGVGEQFF. The CDR3 DNA is TGTGCCAGCTTAGGACTAGCGGGAGTCGGTGAGCAGTTCTTC.

This rearrangement joins TRBV7-6 to TRBJ2-7; D unclear. Germline values: CDR1 SGHVS, CDR2 FNYEAQ. The germline V and J ends were trimmed by 2 bases and 0 bases, with 8 bases remaining between them. The CDR3 length is 14 residues. CDR3 DNA sequence: TGTGCCAGCAGCTTACAGCCGGGCTCCTACGAGCAGTACTTC. This sequence encodes CASSLQPGSYEQYF.

The gene calls are TRBV14 and TRBJ2-1, with D possibly matching TRBD2 (5 bases). The CDR3 totals 15 residues. Looked up from germline, CDR1 is SGHDN and CDR2 is FVKESK. V lost 7 bases and J lost 4, with 17 bases in between. The CDR3 nucleotides read TGTGCCAGCACCCCCACGGAGGCATCATACAATGAGCAGTTCTTC. This codes for CASTPTEASYNEQFF.

This rearrangement joins TRBV6-5 to TRBJ2-5; D unclear. Deletions cut 2 bases from V and 5 bases from J, with 6 bases between. This CDR3 has 12 residues. Germline V gene data show CDR1 as MNHEY and CDR2 as SVGAGI. The CDR3 DNA is TGTGCCAGCAGTTACCCGCCTGAGACCCAGTACTTC. It yields the protein CASSYPPETQYF.

This chain uses TRBV27 with TRBJ1-4; D remains ambiguous. The germline V and J ends were trimmed by 5 bases and 8 bases, with 18 bases remaining between them. Germline V lookup: CDR1 MNHEY, CDR2 SMNVEV (reference sequence). This CDR3 region has 15 residues. The CDR3 reads CASSPLGNQREKLFF. Here the CDR3 DNA reads TGTGCCAGCAGTCCGCTAGGGAACCAGAGGGAAAAACTGTTTTTT. Full variable domain (outside the CDR3, taken from reference TRBV27 and TRBJ1-4): EAQVTQNPRYLITVTGKKLTVTCSQNMNHEYMSWYRQDPGLGLRQIYYSMNVEVTDKGDVPEGYKVSRKEKRNFPLILESPSPNQTSLYFCASSPLGNQREKLFFGSGTQLSVL.